Shown below are 2 T cell receptor beta chains from a single sample sequenced in a study of cytomegalovirus exposure and HLA in healthy donors. Clones were read by immunoSEQ multiplex PCR, and TCRdb kept only the in-frame ones, dropping some. The sample carries 100,000 to 150,000 clones, about 96% recorded once. Sequencing was performed on PBMCs. Receptors originate from a man younger than 35 in good health and CMV-seronegative.

V and J are TRBV7-3 and TRBJ2-5; 7 nucleotides line up with TRBD1. The CDR3 spans 14 residues. The ends lost 5 bases at V and 5 bases at J; junction bases unmatched: 8. Germline CDR1 is SGHTA and CDR2 is FQGTGA. The CDR3 DNA follows: TGTGCCAGCAGCAAACAGGGGAATACGGAGACCCAGTACTTC. Translating gives CASSKQGNTETQYF.

V gene TRBV11-2 combines with J gene TRBJ2-7; D is perhaps TRBD1 (6 bases). Germline V gives CDR1 SGHAT, CDR2 FQNNGV. The CDR3 extends over 16 amino acids. Trimming pared 0 bases from V and 0 bases from J, leaving 12 bases between. CDR3 coding DNA: TGTGCCAGCAGCTTAGATCCCGACAGGACCTCCTACGAGCAGTACTTC. As protein: CASSLDPDRTSYEQYF.